This is a list of T cell receptor beta chains from one sample in a study of T cell responses to AZD1222 COVID-19 vaccine. The table came from immunoSEQ multiplex PCR; TCRdb's copy has only in-frame clones and leaves some out. Of about 100,000 clones listed, about 83% are singletons. Sequences were derived from peripheral blood, sampled on day 0 of AZD1222 vaccination. These receptors were collected from an adult in good health. Both conserved end residues are part of each CDR3. D genes are given only for firm matches. Only part of the rows carry a size: once, few, many, or a class if the clone is expanded.

CDR3 | DNA | D | J | V | size
CASSQGQGSEQYF | TGTGCCAGCAGTCAGGGGCAGGGTTCCGAGCAGTACTTC | - | TRBJ2-7 | TRBV11-1 | -
CASSSRGPGTSGLTGELFF | TGTGCCAGCAGCTCAAGGGGTCCTGGGACTAGCGGGCTCACCGGGGAGCTGTTTTTT | TRBD2 | TRBJ2-2 | TRBV7-6 | -
CAWSMGPSHAFF | TGTGCCTGGAGTATGGGTCCAAGTCACGCTTTCTTT | - | TRBJ1-1 | TRBV30 | -
CAWSPSIRANQPQHF | TGTGCCTGGAGTCCATCGATAAGGGCCAATCAGCCCCAGCATTTT | - | TRBJ1-5 | TRBV30 | -
CASSIRAGTEGPIYGYTF | TGTGCCAGTAGTATAAGGGCCGGGACGGAGGGACCTATATATGGCTACACCTTC | - | TRBJ1-2 | TRBV19 | -
CASSTRTGTDTQYF | TGTGCCAGCAGTACAAGGACAGGCACAGATACGCAGTATTTT | - | TRBJ2-3 | TRBV27 | -
CASHGQGNNEQFF | TGTGCCAGCCACGGACAGGGGAACAATGAGCAGTTCTTC | TRBD1 | TRBJ2-1 | TRBV27 | -
CASSYRDSQGYTF | TGCGCCAGCAGCTACCGGGACAGCCAAGGCTACACCTTC | TRBD1 | TRBJ1-2 | TRBV5-1 | -
CASSQDRKDLGYTF | TGCGCCAGCAGCCAAGATCGTAAGGATTTGGGCTACACCTTC | - | TRBJ1-2 | TRBV4-1 | -
CASSSARGSDYGYTF | TGTGCCAGCAGTTCCGCCAGGGGATCCGACTATGGCTACACCTTC | - | TRBJ1-2 | TRBV6-2/TRBV6-3 | -
CASTLRGDEQFF | TGTGCCAGCACATTAAGGGGCGATGAGCAGTTCTTC | - | TRBJ2-1 | TRBV6-6 | -
CASSLGAGTIPTGELFF | TGTGCCAGCAGCTTAGGGGCGGGGACGATTCCCACCGGGGAGCTGTTTTTT | - | TRBJ2-2 | TRBV7-2 | -
CASSPGTGVTYEQYF | TGTGCCAGCAGTCCCGGGACAGGGGTCACCTACGAGCAGTACTTC | TRBD1 | TRBJ2-7 | TRBV6-5 | -
CASSSGLGNQPQHF | TGTGCCAGTAGTTCAGGCCTAGGTAATCAGCCCCAGCATTTT | - | TRBJ1-5 | TRBV19 | -
CASSRGRVDDTQYF | TGTGCCAGCAGCAGGGGCCGGGTCGACGATACGCAGTATTTT | - | TRBJ2-3 | TRBV5-5 | -
CASSLAVGRVFEKLFF | TGTGCCAGCAGCTTAGCGGTGGGGCGGGTTTTTGAAAAACTGTTTTTT | - | TRBJ1-4 | TRBV7-9 | few